Shown below are 24 T cell receptor beta chains from a single sample sequenced in a study of blood T cell repertoires in COVID-19. Libraries were prepared by immunoSEQ multiplex PCR; TCRdb keeps only in-frame clonotypes and omits some of them. The sample has 250,000 or so clones, around 86% seen once. The specimen sequenced was peripheral blood. Receptors were obtained from a woman in her seventies with active or convalescent COVID-19.

The genes are TRBV9 and TRBJ2-1; D possibly corresponds to TRBD2 (5 bases). Germline CDR1 is SGDLS and CDR2 is YYNGEE. The CDR3 totals 16 residues. V was shortened by 0 bases and J by 6 bases, with 16 bases between the two germline ends. The CDR3 nucleotides read TGTGCCAGCAGCGTAGAGGCTAGCCCTTGGGTCAATGAGCAGTTCTTC. Protein: CASSVEASPWVNEQFF.

This rearrangement joins TRBV18 to TRBJ1-5; D gene ambiguous. The V gene lost 6 bases and the J gene lost 2 bases, with 11 bases spanning the gap. The CDR3 contains 14 residues. Germline-derived CDR1 and CDR2 are KGHSH and LQKENI. In DNA, the CDR3 is TGTGCCAGCTCCCGCGGATCAGGCAATCAGCCCCAGCATTTT. It translates to CASSRGSGNQPQHF. The whole variable domain, filled in from reference TRBV18 and TRBJ1-5, reads NAGVMQNPRHLVRRRGQEARLRCSPMKGHSHVYWYRQLPEEGLKFMVYLQKENIIDESGMPKERFSAEFPKEGPSILRIQQVVRGDSAAYFCASSRGSGNQPQHFGDGTRLSIL.

This rearrangement joins TRBV10-1 to TRBJ2-2, with a weak D call TRBD1 (6 bases). CDR3 size: 16 residues. V shed 3 bases and J shed 5 bases, with 16 bases lying between them. From germline, CDR1 is WNHNN and CDR2 SYGVQD (reference sequence). The DNA for the CDR3 is TGCGCCAGCAGTGAACCGGGCCAGGGGAGAACCGGGGAGCTGTTTTTT. This gives the protein CASSEPGQGRTGELFF.

The chain joins TRBV3-1 (or the pseudogene TRBV3-2) to TRBJ1-1; D is unresolved. V lost 4 bases, J lost 2 bases, and 11 bases lay in between. The CDR3 runs to 14 residues. Germline assignment: CDR1 LGHDT and CDR2 YNNKEL (reference sequence). CDR3 sequence (DNA): TGTGCCAGCAGCCGCCGCGGACTTAACACTGAAGCTTTCTTT. This translates into CASSRRGLNTEAFF.

The chain recombines TRBV5-8 with TRBJ2-1; 8 bases match TRBD2. The CDR3 length is 14 residues. CDR1 is SGHTS, CDR2 YDEGEE, per germline. V lost 1 base, J lost 7 bases, and 4 bases stayed unmatched. The CDR3 is CASSLRPGGNEQFF. The CDR3 coding sequence is TGTGCCAGCAGCTTGAGGCCGGGGGGGAATGAGCAGTTCTTC.

This chain uses TRBV7-9 with TRBJ1-2; tentatively, D is TRBD1 (6 bases). Trimming took 1 base from V and 8 from J, leaving 11 bases between them. The CDR3 is 13 amino acids. Looked up from germline, CDR1 is SEHNR and CDR2 is FQNEAQ (reference sequence). The CDR3 region is CASSLGPGDGYTF. The CDR3 nucleotides are TGTGCCAGCAGCTTAGGGCCAGGGGACGGCTACACCTTC.

The chain couples TRBV4-3 to TRBJ1-2; TRBD1 agrees at 9 bases. V dropped 1 base and J dropped 4; count of bases not matched to a gene: 7. This CDR3 region has 16 residues. Germline V gene lookup returns CDR1 LGHNA and CDR2 YSLEER. In DNA form, the CDR3 reads TGCGCCAGCAGCCAAGTTATCGGGACAGGGCGCTATGGCTACACCTTC. It translates to CASSQVIGTGRYGYTF.

The chain uses TRBV23-1 and TRBJ1-5, with 8 nucleotides matching TRBD1. TRBV23-1 is flagged as an ORF with uncertain function. The CDR3 spans 16 residues. The junction had 5 bases not matched to a gene; V was cut back by 0 bases and J by 4 bases. The DNA for the CDR3 is TGCGCCAGCAGTCAATCGGGGGGACAGGCTAATCAGCCCCAGCATTTT. Protein product: CASSQSGGQANQPQHF.

The chain carries TRBV12-3 or TRBV12-4 and TRBJ1-2; a possible D gene is TRBD1 (5 bases). Trimming removed 5 bases at V and 8 bases at J, with 12 bases between. The CDR3 loop spans 12 amino acids. The CDR3 loop is CASSPSRGGYTF. In DNA, the CDR3 is TGTGCCAGCAGTCCCTCTAGGGGCGGCTACACCTTC.

The chain links TRBV28 to TRBJ1-3; D call uncertain. Germline V CDR1 and CDR2: MDHEN, SYDVKM. The CDR3 spans 17 residues. Trimming stripped 3 bases from V and 0 bases from J, with 15 bases between. CDR3 protein: CASSFTHAGNSGNTIYF. The CDR3 DNA reads as TGTGCCAGCAGTTTCACACACGCGGGGAACTCTGGAAACACCATATATTTT.

CDR3 sequence: CASSLGVASGVQETQYF. The DNA for the CDR3 is TGTGCCAGCAGCTTGGGGGTCGCTAGCGGAGTTCAAGAGACCCAGTACTTC. The V and J genes are TRBV11-3 and TRBJ2-5; TRBD2 matches 7 bases. The germline CDR1 and CDR2 sequences are SGHNT and YENEEA. The CDR3 runs 17 residues. The V and J ends lost 3 bases and 2 bases, in that order; junction bases with no gene match: 12. The whole variable domain, filled in from reference TRBV11-3 and TRBJ2-5, reads EAGVVQSPRYKIIEKKQPVAFWCNPISGHNTLYWYLQNLGQGPELLIRYENEEAVDDSQLPKDRFSAERLKGVDSTLKIQPAELGDSAVYLCASSLGVASGVQETQYFGPGTRLLVL.

The chain links TRBV5-1 to TRBJ2-3, with 10 bases matching TRBD2. J was trimmed by 2 bases and V by 2 bases; bases with no gene match: 8. CDR1 and CDR2 from the germline V gene are SGHRS and YFSETQ. CDR3 size: 17 residues. As DNA, the CDR3 is TGCGCCAGCAGCTTAGGTCAACTAGCGGGGACCACAGATACGCAGTATTTT. Amino acids: CASSLGQLAGTTDTQYF.

The chain employs TRBV9 and TRBJ2-3, with a tentative D call TRBD2 (6 bases). Germline CDR1 is SGDLS and CDR2 is YYNGEE. The CDR3 is 15 amino acids. V lost 2 bases and J 0 bases, leaving 10 bases between the germline ends. The CDR3 reads CASSVGGASTDTQYF. CDR3 in DNA: TGTGCCAGCAGCGTCGGGGGAGCTAGCACAGATACGCAGTATTTT.

The chain carries TRBV11-2 and TRBJ2-3; perhaps TRBD2 as D (7 bases). Germline V gene lookup returns CDR1 SGHAT and CDR2 FQNNGV. The CDR3 covers 17 residues. Trimming pared 1 base from V and 2 bases from J, leaving 16 bases between. The CDR3 nucleotides are TGTGCCAGCAGCTTAGGTACGGCGGGGGCCATCACAGATACGCAGTATTTT. It codes for CASSLGTAGAITDTQYF.

This chain joins TRBV9 and TRBJ2-7, with D possibly being TRBD1 (6 bases). V was trimmed by 3 bases and J by 6 bases, leaving 13 bases between them. This CDR3 spans 13 amino acids. In germline, CDR1 is SGDLS, CDR2 YYNGEE. The CDR3 here is CASSGPGAREQYF. The CDR3 DNA sequence: TGTGCCAGCAGCGGCCCAGGGGCGCGCGAGCAGTACTTC. Combining the CDR3 with reference TRBV9 and TRBJ2-7 gives the whole variable domain DSGVTQTPKHLITATGQRVTLRCSPRSGDLSVYWYQQSLDQGLQFLIQYYNGEERAKGNILERFSAQQFPDLHSELNLSSLELGDSALYFCASSGPGAREQYFGPGTRLTVT.

This clone was observed a handful of times. The chain employs TRBV16 and TRBJ1-3, with D hard to call. CDR1 KGHSY and CDR2 FQNENV come from the germline V gene. The CDR3 loop spans 15 amino acids. V dropped 0 bases and J dropped 0 bases, with 6 bases sitting between them. CDR3 nucleotides: TGTGCCAGCAGCCAATCCCGGGTCTCTGGAAACACCATATATTTT. Translating gives CASSQSRVSGNTIYF.

DNA of the CDR3: TGTGCCAGCAGCCTTACAGGGATAGAGACCCAGTACTTC. As protein: CASSLTGIETQYF. The genes are TRBV5-6 and TRBJ2-5, with TRBD1 as a possible D gene (6 bases). The CDR3 contains 13 residues. V lost 4 bases, J lost 4 bases, and 11 bases lay in between. From germline, CDR1 is SGHDT and CDR2 YYEEEE.

This clone came up a few times. The CDR3 sequence is CAGQQGFEKLFF. The CDR3 nucleotides are TGTGCCGGGCAACAGGGTTTTGAAAAACTGTTTTTT. The chain couples TRBV2 to TRBJ1-4; D perhaps matches TRBD1 (6 bases). V was shortened by 11 bases and J by 7 bases, with 14 bases between the two germline ends. From germline, CDR1 is SNHLY and CDR2 FYNNEI. The CDR3 spans 12 residues.

The chain carries TRBV5-1 and TRBJ1-2, with 8 bases matching TRBD1. The V segment lost 2 bases and the J segment 6 bases; nucleotides outside the gene matches: 6. The CDR3 is 14 amino acids. Germline CDR1 SGHRS, CDR2 YFSETQ. The CDR3 loop is CASSFRTGTDGYTF. The CDR3 DNA reads TGCGCCAGCAGCTTCAGGACAGGGACGGATGGCTACACCTTC.

This rearrangement joins TRBV18 to TRBJ2-5; D is uncertain. Germline V gives CDR1 KGHSH, CDR2 LQKENI. This CDR3 region has 15 residues. V was pared by 0 bases and J by 5 bases, with 13 bases between. The CDR3 nucleotides read TGTGCCAGCTCACCACCGGCGGCCCAGAGGGAGACCCAGTACTTC. It specifies CASSPPAAQRETQYF. The entire variable domain, with the rest obtained from reference TRBV18 and TRBJ2-5, is as follows: NAGVMQNPRHLVRRRGQEARLRCSPMKGHSHVYWYRQLPEEGLKFMVYLQKENIIDESGMPKERFSAEFPKEGPSILRIQQVVRGDSAAYFCASSPPAAQRETQYFGPGTRLLVL.

This clone was recorded many times. This chain connects TRBV16 to TRBJ1-2; 7 nucleotides match TRBD1. Germline-derived CDR1 and CDR2 are KGHSY and FQNENV. The CDR3 length is 14 residues. V shed 2 bases and J 1 base; nucleotides not matched to a gene: 1. CDR3 nucleotide sequence: TGTGCCAGCAGCCAAGGGACAGTTAACTATGGCTACACCTTC. This sequence encodes CASSQGTVNYGYTF.

V and J are TRBV5-8 and TRBJ2-1; 9 nucleotides line up with TRBD1. This CDR3 spans 15 amino acids. In germline, CDR1 is SGHTS, CDR2 YDEGEE. With V trimmed by 4 bases and J by 5 bases, 7 bases remained unmatched. The CDR3 nucleotides read TGTGCCAGCAGCCATAGGGACAGGGTCCACAATGAGCAGTTCTTC. Its translation: CASSHRDRVHNEQFF.

The chain links TRBV6-5 to TRBJ1-3; D may be TRBD1 (5 bases). Germline V gene data show CDR1 as MNHEY and CDR2 as SVGAGI. V lost 10 bases to trimming and J lost 1 base, with 14 bases between them. The CDR3 is 14 residues long. The CDR3 reads CAISTAYSGNTIYF. The CDR3 DNA follows: TGTGCCATTTCGACAGCCTATTCTGGAAACACCATATATTTT.

V usage is TRBV10-1 and J usage is TRBJ1-4; TRBD1 agrees at 9 bases. CDR1 is WNHNN, CDR2 SYGVQD, per germline (reference sequence). The CDR3 is 17 amino acids. V dropped 5 bases and J dropped 1; count of bases not matched to a gene: 8. CDR3 sequence (DNA): TGCGCCAGCAGTCCCGGGACAGGGAAAGGAACTAATGAAAAACTGTTTTTT. As protein: CASSPGTGKGTNEKLFF.